This passage covers 27 T cell receptor beta chains from one sample sequenced in a study of response to subunit inactivated influenza vaccine. TCRdb ran MiXCR on the RT-PCR reads and lists one entry per CDR3 protein. The sample holds over 750,000 distinct CDR3 sequences, around 21% seen once. The specimen comprised PBMCs from blood, sampled 5 days after vaccination. All receptors come from a man between 45 and 60 years old who received an inactivated influenza vaccine.

The V call is TRBV27, the J call TRBJ2-7; D is undetermined. The CDR3 has 13 amino acids. The germline V gene has CDR1 MNHEY and CDR2 SMNVEV (reference sequence). V was cut by 5 bases and J by 3 bases, with 11 bases left in between. CDR3 nucleotides: TGTGCCAGCAGTCGGACGGTGATCTACGAGCAGTACTTC. Translation gives CASSRTVIYEQYF.

J is TRBJ2-1 and V is TRBV3-1; no firm D call. Germline lookup yields CDR1 LGHDT and CDR2 YNNKEL (reference sequence). Trimming took off 3 bases at V and 8 bases at J, with 8 bases between the two ends. The CDR3 covers 12 residues. As DNA, the CDR3 is TGTGCCAGCAGCCAGGTAGAGGATGAGCAGTTCTTC. This translates into CASSQVEDEQFF.

A few counts support this clonotype. The chain recombines TRBV7-9 with TRBJ2-1; TRBD2 aligns across 8 bases. This CDR3 is 15 amino acids long. The V gene's germline CDR1 is SEHNR and CDR2 FQNEAQ (reference sequence). J gave up 0 bases and V 6 bases, and 4 bases lay outside the gene matches. As DNA, the CDR3 is TGTGCCAGCAGTGAACTAGCGGCCTCCTACAATGAGCAGTTCTTC. It yields the protein CASSELAASYNEQFF.

This clonotype was recorded many times. V is TRBV6-1 and J is TRBJ2-7; the D gene is possibly TRBD1 (6 bases). The CDR3 covers 13 residues. Between the trimmed V and J ends, which lost 5 bases and 2 bases, there was a span of 10 bases. Germline V gives CDR1 MNHNS, CDR2 SASEGT. The DNA of the CDR3 is TGTGCCAGCAGTCGGGACAACCCCTACGAGCAGTACTTC. Its protein product is CASSRDNPYEQYF.

A word on this clonotype: At one end the junction does not follow the germline gene, possibly because of a read error. V and J are TRBV9 and TRBJ2-3; 7 bases line up with TRBD2. CDR1 and CDR2 from the germline V gene are SGDLS and YYNGEE. This CDR3 is built from 17 residues. In DNA form, the CDR3 reads TGTCCCAGCAGCGTAGATCCGAGCGGGGTTCGTGCAGATACGCAGTATTTT. Translating it yields CPSSVDPSGVRADTQYF.

This clonotype was observed a few times. CDR3 loop: CSARPPSDTQYF. CDR3 nucleotides: TGCAGTGCTAGACCCCCCTCTGACACCCAGTACTTC. The chain carries TRBV20-1 and TRBJ2-5; no clear D. This CDR3 has 12 amino acids. Per the germline V gene, CDR1 is DFQATT and CDR2 is SNEGSKA (reference sequence). V lost 2 bases, J lost 8 bases, and 12 bases lay in between.

This clonotype was observed a handful of times. J is TRBJ2-1 and V is TRBV10-2, with unresolved D. This CDR3 has 14 residues. Trimming shortened V by 4 bases and J by 0 bases, and 7 bases separated the two germline ends. Germline CDR1 reads WSHSY; CDR2 reads SAAADI. The CDR3 nucleotides are TGCGCCAGCAGTGTGGCGTTCTCCTACAATGAGCAGTTCTTC. It translates to CASSVAFSYNEQFF.

V and J are TRBV6-5 and TRBJ2-2; possibly TRBD2 for D (5 bases). V lost 3 bases and J lost 7, with 6 bases in between. The CDR3 is 12 residues long. The germline gives CDR1 MNHEY, CDR2 SVGAGI. The CDR3 DNA follows: TGTGCCAGCAGTTATCGGGGCGGGGAGCTGTTTTTT. Translation gives CASSYRGGELFF.

V is TRBV6-5 and J is TRBJ1-6, with unresolved D. V lost 0 bases and J 7 bases, leaving 10 bases between the germline ends. Germline assignment: CDR1 MNHEY and CDR2 SVGAGI. The CDR3 length is 15 residues. As DNA, the CDR3 is TGTGCCAGCAGTTACTCAGGCAGGTCCAATTCACCCCTCCACTTT. Its protein is CASSYSGRSNSPLHF.

The DNA for the CDR3 is TGTGCCAGCAGCACTCCCCTCGGGGGGGGTCGCACAGATACGCAGTATTTT. Protein sequence: CASSTPLGGGRTDTQYF. The chain carries TRBV7-2 and TRBJ2-3, with 8 bases identical to TRBD2. V was pared by 5 bases and J by 1 base, with 11 bases of the junction left unmatched. This CDR3 comprises 17 residues. Germline CDR1 SGHTA, CDR2 FQGNSA.

This chain links TRBV20-1 with TRBJ2-3, with TRBD2 matching over 9 bases. CDR3 length: 17 amino acids. V lost 6 bases to trimming and J lost 5 bases; unmatched junction nucleotides: 18. Per germline, CDR1 DFQATT and CDR2 SNEGSKA (reference sequence). The CDR3 loop reads CSAPPGTSSQRIDTQYF. The CDR3 DNA reads TGCAGTGCCCCGCCCGGGACTAGCTCTCAAAGGATAGATACGCAGTATTTT.

The sample holds many counts of this clonotype. The chain is built from TRBV6-1 and TRBJ2-1; 10 bases align to TRBD2. There are 15 residues in the CDR3. J gave up 4 bases and V 7 bases, and 7 bases lay outside the gene matches. Germline assignment: CDR1 MNHNS and CDR2 SASEGT. The CDR3 region has the DNA TGTGCCAGCAATAGAGCGGGGGGGCCGTACAATGAGCAGTTCTTC. Residues: CASNRAGGPYNEQFF.

This clonotype occurred once. The V call is TRBV7-2, the J call TRBJ2-7; D might be TRBD2 (5 bases). This CDR3 has 16 residues. Between the trimmed V and J ends, which lost 5 bases and 4 bases, there was a span of 21 bases. The germline V gene has CDR1 SGHTA and CDR2 FQGNSA. CDR3 amino acids: CASSPAREGMRYEQYF. The CDR3 nucleotides are TGTGCCAGCAGCCCCGCCCGCGAGGGCATGAGGTACGAGCAGTACTTC.

The chain recombines TRBV12-3 or TRBV12-4 with TRBJ2-1; 8 nucleotides match TRBD2. The CDR3 has 15 residues. With 6 bases clipped from V and 4 bases from J, the junction kept 8 bases outside the gene matches. This chain's CDR3 is CASSELAAIYNEQFF. CDR3 DNA: TGTGCCAGCAGCGAACTAGCGGCGATTTACAATGAGCAGTTCTTC.

This clonotype was seen a handful of times. The V call is TRBV12-3 or TRBV12-4, the J call TRBJ2-2; TRBD2 matches at 8 bases. The CDR3 runs 15 residues. J gave up 6 bases and V 3 bases, and 6 bases lay outside the gene matches. In DNA, the CDR3 is TGTGCCAGCAGTTTTCGGGAGGGGATCCCCGGGGAGCTGTTTTTT. It codes for CASSFREGIPGELFF.

This clonotype was observed a few times. The chain couples TRBV7-2 to TRBJ1-2, with D maybe TRBD1 (5 bases). V lost 3 bases and J 2 bases, leaving 19 bases between the germline ends. CDR1 and CDR2 (germline): SGHTA, FQGNSA. This CDR3 is 17 amino acids long. Written as DNA, the CDR3 is TGTGCCAGCAGCTTTTTATCTGGGGCGGACCTGAACTATGGCTACACCTTC. It is translated as CASSFLSGADLNYGYTF.

This clonotype has more than one count but fewer than ten. The V call is TRBV7-2, the J call TRBJ2-2; 8 bases line up with TRBD1. CDR1 is SGHTA and CDR2 is FQGNSA in the germline V gene. This CDR3 is built from 15 residues. The junction had 6 bases not matched to a gene; V was cut back by 5 bases and J by 4 bases. The CDR3 region is CASSADRVVTGELFF. The CDR3 DNA is TGTGCCAGCAGCGCGGACAGGGTAGTCACCGGGGAGCTGTTTTTT.

The gene calls are TRBV5-1 and TRBJ2-7; D not certain. The germline gives CDR1 SGHRS, CDR2 YFSETQ. The CDR3 consists of 14 residues. Between the trimmed V and J ends, which lost 0 bases and 2 bases, there was a span of 9 bases. The CDR3 reads CASSLVIGAYEQYF. In DNA form, the CDR3 reads TGCGCCAGCAGCTTGGTAATTGGAGCCTACGAGCAGTACTTC.

This sequence joins TRBV10-3 and TRBJ2-7; 8 nucleotides line up with TRBD2. CDR3 size: 17 residues. The J segment lost 0 bases and the V segment lost 4 bases, leaving 11 bases of the junction unmatched. Per germline, CDR1 ENHRY and CDR2 SYGVKD. This CDR3 is CAISGASAGGFSYEQYF. CDR3 coding DNA: TGTGCCATCAGTGGGGCATCGGCGGGGGGTTTCTCCTACGAGCAGTACTTC.

In nucleotides, the CDR3 is TGTGCCAGCAGCCCCCCGACAGGGTATATCTACGAGCAGTACTTC. This gives the protein CASSPPTGYIYEQYF. V usage is TRBV7-9 and J usage is TRBJ2-7, with 7 bases that match TRBD1. V was pared by 5 bases and J by 3 bases, with 10 bases of the junction left unmatched. Germline V gene sequence: CDR1 SEHNR, CDR2 FQNEAQ (reference sequence). The CDR3 has 15 amino acids.

This clonotype was picked up a small number of times. The chain combines TRBV20-1 with TRBJ2-7; possibly TRBD2 for D (5 bases). With 6 bases removed from V and 2 bases from J, the gap between germline ends came to 11 bases. Germline assignment: CDR1 DFQATT and CDR2 SNEGSKA (reference sequence). This CDR3 contains 12 residues. The CDR3: CSAKRVAYEQYF. Written as DNA, the CDR3 is TGCAGTGCCAAGAGGGTTGCCTACGAGCAGTACTTC.

This clonotype was recorded a few times. The genes are TRBV6-1 and TRBJ1-3; the D is unclear. The germline V and J ends were trimmed by 6 bases and 0 bases, with 9 bases remaining between them. The CDR3 runs to 14 residues. Germline CDR1 is MNHNS and CDR2 is SASEGT. The CDR3 bases are TGTGCCAGCAGGGGCAGTCTCTCTGGAAACACCATATATTTT. This translates into CASRGSLSGNTIYF.

This clonotype appeared a few times. The gene calls are TRBV20-1 and TRBJ2-7; TRBD2 might be the D (5 bases). This CDR3 has 13 amino acids. V was cut by 1 base and J by 3 bases, with 10 bases left in between. CDR1 and CDR2 (germline): DFQATT, SNEGSKA (reference sequence). CDR3 residues: CSARVGVNYEQYF. CDR3 DNA: TGCAGTGCTAGAGTCGGGGTCAACTACGAGCAGTACTTC.

This clonotype was recorded at least ten times. V usage is TRBV27 and J usage is TRBJ2-2, with 12 bases fitting TRBD2. Losses at the gene ends were 10 bases for V and 5 bases for J; bases not matched to a gene: 8. CDR1 MNHEY and CDR2 SMNVEV come from the germline V gene (reference sequence). The CDR3 totals 15 residues. CDR3 sequence (DNA): TGTGCCACTTCACTAGCGGGGGGTATGACCGGGGAGCTGTTTTTT. This sequence encodes CATSLAGGMTGELFF.

This clonotype was counted at least ten times. The rearrangement links TRBV15 to TRBJ2-7, with TRBD1 matching 7 bases. Germline-derived CDR1 and CDR2 are LNHNV and YYDKDF (reference sequence). The CDR3 totals 14 residues. V dropped 3 bases and J dropped 0; count of bases not matched to a gene: 2. This CDR3 reads CATSRTGYSYEQYF. For the CDR3, the DNA is TGTGCCACCAGCAGGACAGGGTACTCCTACGAGCAGTACTTC.

This clonotype was detected ten times or more. V is TRBV7-2 and J is TRBJ2-3; no clear D. The germline CDR1 and CDR2 sequences are SGHTA and FQGNSA. The CDR3 sequence is 12 residues long. CDR3 in DNA: TGTGCAGTTCAGCCGTTCACAGATACGCAGTATTTT. Translating it yields CAVQPFTDTQYF.

This chain joins TRBV5-1 and TRBJ2-7; 10 bases agree with TRBD2. J was trimmed by 0 bases and V by 4 bases; bases with no gene match: 7. The CDR3 is made up of 16 amino acids. Per the germline V gene, CDR1 is SGHRS and CDR2 is YFSETQ. Here the CDR3 reads CASSPLLAGSSYEQYF. CDR3 DNA sequence: TGCGCCAGCAGCCCCTTACTAGCGGGAAGCTCCTACGAGCAGTACTTC.